The T cell receptor (beta chain) under discussion was sequenced for a study of T cell responses to AZD1222 COVID-19 vaccine (dated by TCRdb to 2020 to 2022). Describing the broader study: AZD1222 recipients with second doses at about 4 weeks or about 12 weeks were pooled, because spike-specific TCR depth and breadth did not differ between schedules. TCR sequencing covered 233 trial participants: 200 to 210 given two doses of AZD1222 and about 26 given two doses of MenACWY control vaccine. Enrollment into the trials was organized by age into subgroups of 18-55, 56-69 and 70-plus years, and those subgroups contained approximately 150, 30 and 60 TCR-sequenced participants, respectively.

The paper as a whole reports these results and caveats: Because no day 14 peak-response samples were available, the repertoires could be characterized only after the peak T cell response. A significant rise in spike-specific TCR breadth and depth was observed after two AZD1222 doses relative to day 0 and relative to MenACWY recipients. Conclusions about previously exposed vaccinees are limited, since just five or six AZD1222 recipients were seropositive for SARS-CoV-2 at baseline. Vaccine-associated CD4 TCRs spanned the whole spike protein, with dominant responses in regions 160-218 and 743-854. Most participants were white British and females outnumbered males, and the authors suggested that clonal diversity may have been underestimated. The 56-69-year group was small, and its depth increase did not reach significance, likely because of low power. Reportedly, almost half of the unique spike-specific TCRs recognized epitopes lying outside the regions that are mutated in the B.1.351 and B.1.1.7 variants.

Reading the label with the study, this specimen's time point is: baseline before first vaccination. The vaccinee samples were drawn from two UK trials, COV001 and COV002, one of which was a single-blind randomized controlled phase 2/3 trial testing AZD1222 (ChAdOx1 nCoV-19) in healthy adults. For TCRbeta chain sequencing, PBMC samples were collected from trial participants at day 0 and at day 28 after the second dose. A word on this clone: The antigen it recognizes is unknown. No much larger clone exists at a distance of one base, and base qualities are not known.

The V and J ends are trimmed by 5 bases and 0 bases, leaving 12 bases between them. CDR1 SGHRS and CDR2 YFSETQ were looked up in the germline V gene. The cysteine opens and the phenylalanine closes a CDR3 of 16 amino acids. Only the CDR3 region is kept as DNA, spanning 48 bases read in frame from base 1. The CDR3 regions of human TCRbeta chains were analyzed by immunosequencing. Under the source paper's analysis protocol: Repertoire TCRs were matched against a reference library of SARS-CoV-2-specific TCRs generated with the MIRA antigen-specificity platform. Breadth was defined as the fraction of unique TCRs that were SARS-CoV-2-associated, and depth was defined as the fraction of total T cells that were SARS-CoV-2-associated. Using the MIRA data, each spike-specific TCR was mapped to the spike region that the TCR reacts to and placed in a CD4 or CD8 class. Log10-transformed breadth and depth values were compared by one-way ANOVA with Sidak's multiple comparisons tests. TCRdb provides this immuneACCESS table in a form limited to in-frame rearrangements. Some clones are lacking; in checked studies, under half of them reflect an unresolved V gene, and why the rest are absent is not known. The D gene and trimming were derived from the DNA, and the V and J assignments and clone size from that table. Recorded for this sample are some 120,000 clones; 87% of them occurred a single time. Around 1.6% of the sample is held by the ten biggest clonotypes.

The material sequenced was peripheral blood, taken on day 0 of AZD1222 vaccination. The chain is assembled from TRBV5-1 and TRBJ1-6; the D gene is perhaps TRBD1, from 5 matching bases. The sequence was collected from an adult in good health. The CDR3 region reads CASRPAGSSYNSPLHF. In nucleotide form, the sequence is TGCGCCAGCAGGCCGGCAGGGAGCTCCTATAATTCACCCCTCCACTTT. This CDR3, with the reference TRBV5-1 and TRBJ1-6 proteins standing in past its ends, gives the full variable domain KAGVTQTPRYLIKTRGQQVTLSCSPISGHRSVSWYQQTPGQGLQFLFEYFSETQRNKGNFPGRFSGRQFSNSRSEMNVSTLELGDSALYLCASRPAGSSYNSPLHFGNGTRLTVT.